Sequencing of this T cell receptor beta chain was carried out in a study of blood T cells in healthy people across ages. Study-wide points: Diversity was estimated from one million T cells, and these estimates were considered underestimates. Roughly linearly, TCR beta diversity per million T cells fell as age increased.

PCR was performed a second time for about 6 to 12 cycles using a sample-barcoded 5' primer and a J-beta primer mix. Each of the cDNA molecules was tagged by a template-switch adaptor with 12 random nucleotides. The yield of each sample was at least 3 million CDR3-containing paired-end reads. TCRdb re-derived calls from the 5' RACE reads in MiXCR, one entry per CDR3 protein. The table has some 1.7 million distinct CDR3 sequences, 28% seen once; the top ten hold 6.5% to 8.5%. V was clipped by 5 bases and J by 2 bases, with 9 bases between them. Germline lookup yields CDR1 SGDLS and CDR2 YYNGEE. The CDR3 loop spans 13 amino acids. A word on this clonotype: The antigen remains undetermined.

Sequenced: blood. The genes are TRBV9 and TRBJ2-3; D perhaps matches TRBD2 (5 bases). This receptor was identified in a woman in her twenties or thirties in good health. CDR3 sequence: CASSWRLTDTQYF. The CDR3 DNA is TGTGCCAGCAGTTGGAGGCTCACAGATACGCAGTATTTT.